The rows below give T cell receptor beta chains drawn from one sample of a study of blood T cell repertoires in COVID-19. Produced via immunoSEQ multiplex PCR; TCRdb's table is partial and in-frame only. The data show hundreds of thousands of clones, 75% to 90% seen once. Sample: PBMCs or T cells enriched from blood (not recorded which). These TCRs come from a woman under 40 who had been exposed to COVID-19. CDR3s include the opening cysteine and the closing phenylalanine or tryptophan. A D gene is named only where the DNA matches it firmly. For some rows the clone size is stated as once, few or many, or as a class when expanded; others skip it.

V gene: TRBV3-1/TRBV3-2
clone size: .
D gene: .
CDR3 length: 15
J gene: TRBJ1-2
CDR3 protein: CASSQETAANYGYTF
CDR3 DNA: TGTGCCAGCAGCCAAGAGACAGCTGCTAACTATGGCTACACCTTC

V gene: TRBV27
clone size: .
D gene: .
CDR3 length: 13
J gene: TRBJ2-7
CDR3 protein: CASSLNLLYEQYF
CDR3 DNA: TGTGCCAGCAGCCTAAATCTCCTCTACGAGCAGTACTTC

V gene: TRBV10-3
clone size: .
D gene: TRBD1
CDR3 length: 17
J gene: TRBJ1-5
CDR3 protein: CAISESQGAIDNQPQHF
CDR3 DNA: TGTGCCATCAGTGAGTCTCAGGGGGCGATCGACAATCAGCCCCAGCATTTT

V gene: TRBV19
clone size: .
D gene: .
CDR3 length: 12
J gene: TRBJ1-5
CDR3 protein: CASSTGFQPQHF
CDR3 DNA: TGTGCCAGTAGTACCGGTTTTCAGCCCCAGCATTTT

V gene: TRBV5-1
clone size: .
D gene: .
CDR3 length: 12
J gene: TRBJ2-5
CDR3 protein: CASRLVEETQYF
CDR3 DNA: TGCGCCAGCAGACTAGTCGAAGAGACCCAGTACTTC

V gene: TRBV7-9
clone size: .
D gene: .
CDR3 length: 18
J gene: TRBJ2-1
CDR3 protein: CASSLSSASPPTYNEQFF
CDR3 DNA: TGTGCCAGCAGCCTTAGTAGCGCTTCCCCGCCTACCTACAATGAGCAGTTCTTC

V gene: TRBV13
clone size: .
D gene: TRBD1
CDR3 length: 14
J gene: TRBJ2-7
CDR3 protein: CASSFRQGLYEQYF
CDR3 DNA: TGTGCCAGCAGCTTTCGACAGGGTCTCTACGAGCAGTACTTC

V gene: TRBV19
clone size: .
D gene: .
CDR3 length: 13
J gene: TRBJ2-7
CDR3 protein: CASSMGAHGEQYF
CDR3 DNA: TGTGCCAGTAGCATGGGAGCCCATGGGGAGCAGTACTTC

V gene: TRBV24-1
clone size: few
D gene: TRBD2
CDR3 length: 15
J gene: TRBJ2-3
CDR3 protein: CATSEARGATDTQYF
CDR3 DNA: TGTGCCACCAGTGAGGCGCGGGGGGCCACAGATACGCAGTATTTT

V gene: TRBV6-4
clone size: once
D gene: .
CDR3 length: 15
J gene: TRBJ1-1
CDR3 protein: CASSDPYRQGIEAFF
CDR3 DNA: TGTGCCAGCAGTGACCCATACCGCCAGGGGATTGAAGCTTTCTTT

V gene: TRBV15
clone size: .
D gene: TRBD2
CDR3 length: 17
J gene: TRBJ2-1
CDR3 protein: CATSRVNWRGEDNEQFF
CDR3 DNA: TGTGCCACCAGCAGAGTAAATTGGCGGGGGGAGGACAATGAGCAGTTCTTC

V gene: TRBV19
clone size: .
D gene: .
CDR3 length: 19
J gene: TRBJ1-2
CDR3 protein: CASKALQAGRGFDNYGYTF
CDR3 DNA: TGTGCCAGTAAAGCTTTACAGGCAGGGAGGGGATTTGATAACTATGGCTACACCTTC

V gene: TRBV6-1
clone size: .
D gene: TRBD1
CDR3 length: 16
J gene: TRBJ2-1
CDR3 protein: CASSVFATGGWNEQFF
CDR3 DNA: TGTGCCAGCAGTGTTTTCGCGACAGGGGGCTGGAATGAGCAGTTCTTC

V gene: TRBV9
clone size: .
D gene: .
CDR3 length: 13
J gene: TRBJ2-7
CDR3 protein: CASSSLGAGEQYF
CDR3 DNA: TGTGCCAGCAGCTCTCTCGGGGCGGGGGAGCAGTACTTC

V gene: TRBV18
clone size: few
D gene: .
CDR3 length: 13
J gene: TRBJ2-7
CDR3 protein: CASSPPGSYEQYF
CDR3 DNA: TGTGCCAGCTCACCTCCGGGGTCCTACGAGCAGTACTTC

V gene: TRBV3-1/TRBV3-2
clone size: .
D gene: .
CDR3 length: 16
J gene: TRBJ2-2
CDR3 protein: CASSQVRVSNTGELFF
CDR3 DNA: TGTGCCAGCAGCCAAGTCAGGGTCTCAAACACCGGGGAGCTGTTTTTT

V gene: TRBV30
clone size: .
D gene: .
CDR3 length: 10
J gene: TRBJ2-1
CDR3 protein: CAWSGEKQFF
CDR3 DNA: TGTGCCTGGTCGGGGGAGAAGCAGTTCTTC

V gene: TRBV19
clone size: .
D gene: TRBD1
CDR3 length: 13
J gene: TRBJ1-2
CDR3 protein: CASTQQGGHGYTF
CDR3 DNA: TGTGCCAGTACCCAACAGGGGGGACATGGCTACACCTTC

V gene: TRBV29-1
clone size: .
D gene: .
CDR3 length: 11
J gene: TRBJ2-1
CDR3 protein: CSLGVYNEQFF
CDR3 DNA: TGCAGCTTAGGGGTTTACAATGAGCAGTTCTTC

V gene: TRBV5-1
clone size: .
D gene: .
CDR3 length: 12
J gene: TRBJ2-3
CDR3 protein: CASRQGTDTQYF
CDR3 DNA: TGCGCCAGCAGACAGGGCACAGATACGCAGTATTTT

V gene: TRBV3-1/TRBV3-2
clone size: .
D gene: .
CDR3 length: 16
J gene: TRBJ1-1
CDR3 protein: CASSQGVGRLNTEAFF
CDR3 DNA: TGTGCCAGCAGCCAAGGAGTGGGCAGGTTGAACACTGAAGCTTTCTTT

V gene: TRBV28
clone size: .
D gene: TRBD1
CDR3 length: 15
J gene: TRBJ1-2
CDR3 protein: CASSQRSPSGGGYTF
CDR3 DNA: TGTGCCAGCAGTCAACGGTCGCCTTCAGGGGGTGGCTACACCTTC

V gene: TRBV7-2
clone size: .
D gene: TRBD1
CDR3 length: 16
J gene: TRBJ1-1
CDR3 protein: CASSLSWGRGHTEAFF
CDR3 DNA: TGTGCCAGCAGCTTAAGTTGGGGCAGGGGGCACACTGAAGCTTTCTTT